The entry below gives a single T cell receptor beta chain sequence along with its context. What it binds is not known. The CDR3 runs to 13 residues. V was trimmed by 3 bases and J by 1 base, leaving 6 bases between them. Germline loops: CDR1 WNHNN, CDR2 SYGVQD (reference sequence). The data stem from a study of response to subunit inactivated influenza vaccine. Study-wide results and caveats: It was the authors' suggestion that each seasonal influenza vaccination recruits few new T cells.

TCRdb reprocessed the RT-PCR reads with MiXCR, giving one entry per CDR3 protein. The table lists around 850,000 distinct CDR3 sequences, around 18% of them singletons. The source is a man aged 50 to 59 who received an inactivated influenza vaccine. This sequence joins TRBV10-1 and TRBJ2-5; unclear D gene. Sequenced material: PBMCs from blood, taken 5 to 6 days after vaccination. This CDR3 reads CASSDGIQETQYF. CDR3 bases: TGCGCCAGCAGTGATGGGATCCAAGAGACCCAGTACTTC.